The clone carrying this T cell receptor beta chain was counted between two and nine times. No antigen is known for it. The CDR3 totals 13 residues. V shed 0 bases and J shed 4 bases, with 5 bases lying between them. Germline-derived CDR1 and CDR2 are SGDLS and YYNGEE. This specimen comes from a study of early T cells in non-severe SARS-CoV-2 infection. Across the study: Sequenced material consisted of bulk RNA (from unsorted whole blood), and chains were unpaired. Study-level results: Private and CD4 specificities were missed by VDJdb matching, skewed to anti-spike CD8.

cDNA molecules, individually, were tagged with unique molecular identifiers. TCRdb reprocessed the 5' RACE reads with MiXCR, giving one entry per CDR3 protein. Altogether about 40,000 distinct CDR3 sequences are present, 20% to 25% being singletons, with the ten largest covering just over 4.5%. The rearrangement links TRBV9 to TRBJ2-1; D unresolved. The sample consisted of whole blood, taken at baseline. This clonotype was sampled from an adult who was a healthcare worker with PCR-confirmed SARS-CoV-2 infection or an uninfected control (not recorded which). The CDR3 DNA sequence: TGTGCCAGCAGCGTAGACGGTTACAATGAGCAGTTCTTC. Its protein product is CASSVDGYNEQFF.